This entry lists 20 T cell receptor beta chains sequenced from one sample in a study of CD8 T cells in ankylosing spondylitis. TCRdb itself ran the 5' RACE reads through MiXCR, one entry per CDR3 protein. The sample lists roughly 40,000 distinct CDR3 sequences, 2.7% occurring once. Sequencing used blood, either unsorted or a sorted T cell fraction (not recorded which). Receptor source: a male donor with ankylosing spondylitis or in good health (not recorded which).

This clonotype was seen ten or more times. The chain carries TRBV9 and TRBJ2-7; tentatively, D is TRBD1 or TRBD2 (5 bases each). CDR1 is SGDLS and CDR2 is YYNGEE in the germline V gene. The CDR3 has 15 amino acids. With 0 bases removed from V and 7 bases from J, the gap between germline ends came to 17 bases. The CDR3 protein is CASSVEEAGLREQYF. In DNA form, the CDR3 reads TGTGCCAGCAGCGTAGAGGAGGCAGGGCTGCGGGAGCAGTACTTC.

This clonotype was seen many times. The rearrangement joins TRBV9 to TRBJ2-1; 12 nucleotides agree with TRBD2. Trimming at V came to 0 bases and at J to 5 bases, leaving 6 bases not matched to a gene. Germline V gives CDR1 SGDLS, CDR2 YYNGEE. The CDR3 has 17 amino acids. Here the CDR3 reads CASSVGASGRANNEQFF. Written as DNA, the CDR3 is TGTGCCAGCAGCGTAGGGGCTAGCGGGAGGGCCAACAATGAGCAGTTCTTC.

This clonotype was counted ten times or more. The J gene is TRBJ1-2, the V gene TRBV9; 9 bases fit TRBD1. The ends lost 4 bases at V and 4 bases at J; junction bases unmatched: 20. The germline gives CDR1 SGDLS, CDR2 YYNGEE. The CDR3 runs to 19 residues. The CDR3 coding sequence is TGTGCCAGCAGCCCCGGGGTGGACAGGGGCCTCTACGGGGGCTATGGCTACACCTTC. This translates into CASSPGVDRGLYGGYGYTF. Drawing the rest from reference TRBV9 and TRBJ1-2, the complete variable domain is DSGVTQTPKHLITATGQRVTLRCSPRSGDLSVYWYQQSLDQGLQFLIQYYNGEERAKGNILERFSAQQFPDLHSELNLSSLELGDSALYFCASSPGVDRGLYGGYGYTFGSGTRLTVV.

This clonotype was counted many times. The chain combines TRBV9 with TRBJ2-3, with no clear D. Germline CDR1 is SGDLS and CDR2 is YYNGEE. V lost 1 base and J 1 base, leaving 4 bases between the germline ends. The CDR3 runs 13 residues. For the CDR3, the DNA is TGTGCCAGCAGCGTATTCGGCACAGATACGCAGTATTTT. It yields the protein CASSVFGTDTQYF.

The table lists this clonotype with many counts. This CDR3 reads CASSVDQGARETQYF. The CDR3 bases are TGTGCCAGCAGCGTAGATCAGGGGGCAAGGGAGACCCAGTACTTC. The genes are TRBV9 and TRBJ2-5, with 8 nucleotides matching TRBD1. The CDR3 totals 15 residues. V gave up 0 bases and J gave up 5 bases; unmatched junction bases: 6. Looked up from germline, CDR1 is SGDLS and CDR2 is YYNGEE.

This clonotype has ten or more counts. The gene calls are TRBV9 and TRBJ2-1, with D possibly TRBD2 on 6 matching bases. This CDR3 spans 15 amino acids. Germline V gene data show CDR1 as SGDLS and CDR2 as YYNGEE. V lost 3 bases, J lost 0 bases, and 10 bases lay in between. The CDR3 protein is CASSAGRGSYNEQFF. CDR3 DNA: TGTGCCAGCAGCGCCGGGCGGGGCTCCTACAATGAGCAGTTCTTC. Combining the CDR3 with reference TRBV9 and TRBJ2-1 gives the whole variable domain DSGVTQTPKHLITATGQRVTLRCSPRSGDLSVYWYQQSLDQGLQFLIQYYNGEERAKGNILERFSAQQFPDLHSELNLSSLELGDSALYFCASSAGRGSYNEQFFGPGTRLTVL.

In this sample, this clonotype turned up a few times. The chain is built from TRBV9 and TRBJ2-1; 11 bases fit TRBD1. V shed 0 bases and J 9 bases; nucleotides not matched to a gene: 5. The CDR3 contains 15 residues. Germline V CDR1 and CDR2: SGDLS, YYNGEE. This CDR3 reads CASSVEGQGAGEQFF. Here the CDR3 DNA reads TGTGCCAGCAGCGTAGAAGGACAGGGGGCTGGTGAGCAGTTCTTC.

This clonotype was observed at least ten times. V gene TRBV9 combines with J gene TRBJ1-1; D is uncertain. The length of the CDR3 is 14 residues. CDR1 and CDR2 (germline): SGDLS, YYNGEE. V was trimmed by 4 bases and J by 4 bases, leaving 14 bases between them. CDR3 in amino acids: CASSTDPVSTEAFF. In DNA form, the CDR3 reads TGTGCCAGCAGCACGGACCCCGTGAGCACTGAAGCTTTCTTT.

This rearrangement joins TRBV9 to TRBJ2-6; the D is unclear. Looked up from germline, CDR1 is SGDLS and CDR2 is YYNGEE. The V end lost 4 bases, the J end lost 4 bases, and 9 bases lay between the germline ends. This CDR3 is built from 14 residues. The CDR3 protein is CASSLLFGANVLTF. Written as DNA, the CDR3 is TGTGCCAGCAGCCTACTCTTCGGGGCCAACGTCCTGACTTTC.

This clonotype was seen a handful of times. This chain joins TRBV9 and TRBJ2-3; 9 nucleotides match TRBD1. This CDR3 is built from 15 residues. V was clipped by 3 bases and J by 2 bases; unmatched bases: 4. CDR1 is SGDLS, CDR2 YYNGEE, per germline. The CDR3 spells CASSAGQGSTDTQYF. CDR3 coding DNA: TGTGCCAGCAGCGCCGGACAGGGGTCCACAGATACGCAGTATTTT.

This clonotype has a count of ten or more. The chain couples TRBV9 to TRBJ2-3, with TRBD2 matching 10 bases. The J segment lost 4 bases and the V segment lost 4 bases, leaving 12 bases of the junction unmatched. Germline loops: CDR1 SGDLS, CDR2 YYNGEE. The CDR3 is 17 amino acids. CDR3 bases: TGTGCCAGCAGCCGGGCACGGGCTAGCGGGAGTGCAGATACGCAGTATTTT. This encodes CASSRARASGSADTQYF.

This clonotype was observed at least ten times. This rearrangement joins TRBV9 to TRBJ2-3, with TRBD1 matching over 12 bases. V gave up 3 bases and J gave up 4 bases; unmatched junction bases: 6. The germline V gene encodes CDR1 SGDLS and CDR2 YYNGEE. The CDR3 contains 16 residues. CDR3 in amino acids: CASSARWDRGPDTQYF. CDR3 DNA sequence: TGTGCCAGCAGCGCCAGGTGGGACAGGGGGCCAGATACGCAGTATTTT.

The table lists this clonotype with many counts. The V and J genes are TRBV9 and TRBJ2-7, with a possible D match to TRBD1 (6 bases). CDR1 SGDLS and CDR2 YYNGEE come from the germline V gene. Trimming took 4 bases from V and 0 from J, leaving 11 bases between them. There are 14 residues in the CDR3. The CDR3 DNA sequence: TGTGCCAGCAGCCTCCGGGACACCTCCTACGAGCAGTACTTC. This translates into CASSLRDTSYEQYF. Using reference TRBV9 and TRBJ2-7 for the parts outside the CDR3, the full variable domain is DSGVTQTPKHLITATGQRVTLRCSPRSGDLSVYWYQQSLDQGLQFLIQYYNGEERAKGNILERFSAQQFPDLHSELNLSSLELGDSALYFCASSLRDTSYEQYFGPGTRLTVT.

In this sample, this clonotype turned up many times. This rearrangement joins TRBV9 to TRBJ2-3; TRBD1 or TRBD2 may be the D gene (5 bases each). The V gene's germline CDR1 is SGDLS and CDR2 YYNGEE. Trimming stripped 2 bases from V and 2 bases from J, with 18 bases between. The CDR3 is 17 residues long. The CDR3 sequence: CASSVAAGRDVTDTQYF. DNA of the CDR3: TGTGCCAGCAGCGTCGCCGCGGGTCGGGACGTCACAGATACGCAGTATTTT.

At least ten counts were recorded for this clonotype. The CDR3 nucleotides are TGTGCCAGCAGCGGGGGACAGGGGGTCCTCCACAATGAGCAGTTCTTC. Translated, it gives CASSGGQGVLHNEQFF. The J gene is TRBJ2-1, the V gene TRBV9; 11 bases align to TRBD1. Germline V CDR1 and CDR2: SGDLS, YYNGEE. J lost 5 bases, V lost 3 bases, and 7 bases had no gene match. This CDR3 comprises 16 residues.

This clonotype was picked up many times. The chain combines TRBV9 with TRBJ2-5; no clear D. Looked up from germline, CDR1 is SGDLS and CDR2 is YYNGEE. The CDR3 runs 14 residues. The V and J ends lost 0 bases and 1 base respectively, with 7 bases between them. The CDR3 bases are TGTGCCAGCAGCGTAGATCCCCTCCAAGAGACCCAGTACTTC. Protein product: CASSVDPLQETQYF.

This clonotype was seen many times. J is TRBJ2-5 and V is TRBV9; D not resolved. Germline-derived CDR1 and CDR2 are SGDLS and YYNGEE. The V gene lost 4 bases and the J gene lost 1 base, with 11 bases spanning the gap. This CDR3 spans 14 amino acids. This chain's CDR3 is CASSTSLRQETQYF. The CDR3 nucleotides are TGTGCCAGCAGCACGTCGCTCCGCCAAGAGACCCAGTACTTC. Supplemented by reference TRBV9 and TRBJ2-5, the full variable domain reads DSGVTQTPKHLITATGQRVTLRCSPRSGDLSVYWYQQSLDQGLQFLIQYYNGEERAKGNILERFSAQQFPDLHSELNLSSLELGDSALYFCASSTSLRQETQYFGPGTRLLVL.

This clonotype has ten or more counts. The gene calls are TRBV9 and TRBJ2-7, with D uncertain. Germline CDR1 reads SGDLS; CDR2 reads YYNGEE. Trimming pared 4 bases from V and 0 bases from J, leaving 11 bases between. The CDR3 loop spans 14 amino acids. This chain's CDR3 is CASSIGRLSYEQYF. The DNA for the CDR3 is TGTGCCAGCAGCATAGGACGGCTCTCCTACGAGCAGTACTTC.

At least ten counts were recorded for this clonotype. This chain connects TRBV9 to TRBJ2-2; TRBD1 matches at 7 bases. V lost 4 bases, J lost 10 bases, and 13 bases stayed unmatched. Germline lookup yields CDR1 SGDLS and CDR2 YYNGEE. This CDR3 spans 15 amino acids. CDR3 sequence reads: CASSTQQGMVVELFF. As DNA, the CDR3 is TGTGCCAGCAGCACACAACAGGGGATGGTCGTGGAGCTGTTTTTT.

This clonotype was detected ten times or more. The genes are TRBV9 and TRBJ2-1, with 7 nucleotides matching TRBD2. Germline CDR1 is SGDLS and CDR2 is YYNGEE. V lost 3 bases to trimming and J lost 3 bases; unmatched junction nucleotides: 6. The CDR3 is 15 residues long. CDR3 in DNA: TGTGCCAGCAGCGCTACCGGGACTATCTACAATGAGCAGTTCTTC. This codes for CASSATGTIYNEQFF.